These 27 T cell receptor beta chains originate from one sample sequenced in a study of cytomegalovirus exposure and HLA in healthy donors. With 60 Vbeta and 13 Jbeta primers, the PCR was carried out. The table came from immunoSEQ multiplex PCR; TCRdb's copy has only in-frame clones and leaves some out. The table lists approximately 40,000 clones, approximately 90% of them singletons, with roughly 11% in the top ten. Sample: PBMCs. These receptors were obtained from a woman in her thirties or forties in good health and CMV-seropositive.

This clone was seen once. The chain employs TRBV5-1 and TRBJ2-1, with 9 positions matching TRBD1. CDR1 and CDR2 from the germline V gene are SGHRS and YFSETQ. The CDR3 loop spans 13 amino acids. V shed 7 bases and J 9 bases; nucleotides not matched to a gene: 8. CDR3 amino acids: CASGRDRAAEQFF. DNA for the CDR3: TGCGCCAGCGGTAGGGACAGGGCGGCTGAGCAGTTCTTC.

The rearrangement uses TRBV19 and TRBJ2-5; 8 nucleotides align to TRBD1. There are 13 residues in the CDR3. The germline gives CDR1 LNHDA, CDR2 SQIVND (reference sequence). V shed 6 bases and J 3 bases; nucleotides not matched to a gene: 3. The DNA for the CDR3 is TGTGCCAGTAGCCCGACAGGGGAAGAGACCCAGTACTTC. It codes for CASSPTGEETQYF.

This CDR3 is CASSLVGGYPGELFF. The CDR3 DNA is TGTGCCAGCAGCTTAGTTGGGGGCTACCCCGGGGAGCTGTTTTTT. This chain uses TRBV7-8 with TRBJ2-2; TRBD1 might be the D (6 bases). Per the germline V gene, CDR1 is SGHVS and CDR2 is FQNEAQ. V was pared by 1 base and J by 6 bases, with 12 bases between. This CDR3 has 15 residues.

The rearrangement uses TRBV7-2 and TRBJ1-2; 7 bases line up with TRBD1. The CDR3 extends over 15 amino acids. Germline V CDR1 and CDR2: SGHTA, FQGNSA. Unmatched junction bases numbered 15, after V lost 7 bases and J lost 7 bases. CDR3 loop: CASTTFPGGPVGYTF. CDR3 DNA: TGTGCCAGCACCACTTTTCCAGGGGGGCCGGTTGGCTACACCTTC.

The chain has TRBV7-2 and TRBJ1-1, with a weak D call TRBD1 (6 bases). CDR1 is SGHTA and CDR2 is FQGNSA in the germline V gene. With 5 bases removed from V and 1 base from J, the gap between germline ends came to 20 bases. This CDR3 has 17 residues. The CDR3 sequence: CASSPDRTLRGNTEAFF. CDR3 nucleotides: TGTGCCAGCAGCCCCGACAGGACCCTTAGGGGGAACACTGAAGCTTTCTTT.

The chain carries TRBV15 and TRBJ1-5, with TRBD1 identical over 8 bases. Germline CDR1 and CDR2: LNHNV and YYDKDF (reference sequence). The CDR3 runs to 15 residues. The junction had 5 bases not matched to a gene; V was cut back by 5 bases and J by 2 bases. The CDR3 reads CATSPGGFGNQPQHF. CDR3 DNA: TGTGCCACCAGCCCAGGGGGCTTTGGCAATCAGCCCCAGCATTTT.

The chain has TRBV7-9 and TRBJ2-7; no reliable D call. This CDR3 spans 12 amino acids. Germline values: CDR1 SEHNR, CDR2 FQNEAQ (reference sequence). Trimming removed 4 bases at V and 7 bases at J, with 11 bases between. CDR3 in DNA: TGTGCCAGCAGCTATGATACGCGGGAGCAGTACTTC. Translating it yields CASSYDTREQYF. The full variable domain, in which reference TRBV7-9 and TRBJ2-7 provide the parts outside the CDR3, is DTGVSQNPRHKITKRGQNVTFRCDPISEHNRLYWYRQTLGQGPEFLTYFQNEAQLEKSRLLSDRFSAERPKGSFSTLEIQRTEQGDSAMYLCASSYDTREQYFGPGTRLTVT.

This rearrangement joins TRBV27 to TRBJ1-5; no clear D. Trimming removed 2 bases at V and 1 base at J, with 18 bases between. The CDR3 runs 18 residues. Looked up from germline, CDR1 is MNHEY and CDR2 is SMNVEV (reference sequence). In DNA, the CDR3 is TGTGCCAGCAGTTTAAGGAATTGGGCCTCGGGGAGCAATCAGCCCCAGCATTTT. It yields the protein CASSLRNWASGSNQPQHF.

The gene calls are TRBV6-6 and TRBJ2-5; weak D call: TRBD1 (5 bases). CDR1 is MNHNY and CDR2 is SVGAGI in the germline V gene (reference sequence). CDR3 length: 14 residues. Trimming stripped 6 bases from V and 1 base from J, with 12 bases between. The CDR3: CASSQGATQETQYF. CDR3 nucleotide sequence: TGTGCCAGCAGCCAGGGCGCGACCCAAGAGACCCAGTACTTC.

DNA of the CDR3: TGTGCCAGCAGCAGACAGGGGCCACACACAGATACGCAGTATTTT. This translates into CASSRQGPHTDTQYF. J is TRBJ2-3 and V is TRBV25-1, with TRBD1 matching over 8 bases. The CDR3 has 15 residues. V lost 6 bases and J lost 2; bases outside the gene matches: 7. Per germline, CDR1 MGHDK and CDR2 SYGVNS.

The chain recombines TRBV5-6 with TRBJ1-2; possible D gene TRBD1, 6 bases. Germline CDR1 is SGHDT and CDR2 is YYEEEE. The CDR3 contains 12 residues. The V gene lost 4 bases and the J gene lost 8 bases, with 12 bases spanning the gap. The CDR3 bases are TGTGCCAGCAGCACTAGGGGGTGCGGCTACACCTTC. Protein product: CASSTRGCGYTF.

This sequence joins TRBV19 and TRBJ1-5; 8 bases are shared with TRBD1. The CDR3 runs 16 residues. In germline, CDR1 is LNHDA, CDR2 SQIVND (reference sequence). With 4 bases clipped from V and 6 bases from J, the junction kept 11 bases outside the gene matches. In DNA, the CDR3 is TGTGCCAGTAGTAGGATAACAGGGGGATTGGTTCAGCCCCAGCATTTT. Amino acids: CASSRITGGLVQPQHF. Filled out from reference TRBV19 and TRBJ1-5, the complete variable domain reads DGGITQSPKYLFRKEGQNVTLSCEQNLNHDAMYWYRQDPGQGLRLIYYSQIVNDFQKGDIAEGYSVSREKKESFPLTVTSAQKNPTAFYLCASSRITGGLVQPQHFGDGTRLSIL.

The gene calls are TRBV1 and TRBJ2-1; the D call in the table, TRBD2, was not verified against the DNA. TRBV1 is reported as a pseudogene. This CDR3 has 14 amino acids. CDR3 region: CTSSQDSSFDEQFF. As DNA, the CDR3 is TGCACCAGCAGCCAAGATAGCAGTTTCGATGAGCAGTTCTTC.

J is TRBJ2-2 and V is TRBV9; maybe TRBD2 (7 bases). CDR3 length: 16 residues. CDR1 is SGDLS and CDR2 is YYNGEE in the germline V gene. Trimming took off 3 bases at V and 3 bases at J, with 15 bases between the two ends. CDR3 DNA: TGTGCCAGCAGCGAAAGGGGGGGGGCCGACACCGGGGAGCTGTTTTTT. Protein: CASSERGGADTGELFF.

The rearrangement uses TRBV7-2 and TRBJ2-3; D uncertain. Trimming removed 3 bases from V and 0 bases from J, with 7 bases in between. This CDR3 is built from 14 residues. Germline loops: CDR1 SGHTA, CDR2 FQGNSA. This CDR3 reads CASSFGGSTDTQYF. In DNA form, the CDR3 reads TGTGCCAGCAGCTTTGGCGGAAGCACAGATACGCAGTATTTT.

This clone has only a few counts. V is TRBV19 and J is TRBJ2-7, with D maybe TRBD1 (5 bases). This CDR3 is built from 13 residues. Germline V lookup: CDR1 LNHDA, CDR2 SQIVND (reference sequence). V was shortened by 4 bases and J by 0 bases, with 7 bases between the two germline ends. The CDR3 loop reads CASSRQISYEQYF. For the CDR3, the DNA is TGTGCCAGTAGTAGACAGATCTCCTACGAGCAGTACTTC.

This chain joins TRBV7-9 and TRBJ2-7, with TRBD2 matching over 10 bases. This CDR3 spans 15 amino acids. In germline, CDR1 is SEHNR, CDR2 FQNEAQ (reference sequence). The J segment lost 5 bases and the V segment lost 5 bases, leaving 9 bases of the junction unmatched. CDR3 sequence: CASSEPSGGRDEQYF. Written as DNA, the CDR3 is TGTGCCAGCAGCGAACCTAGCGGGGGTCGGGACGAGCAGTACTTC.

This clone was recorded a few times. The chain carries TRBV21-1 and TRBJ2-7; no DNA check was done on the table's D call, TRBD1. TRBV21-1 is termed a pseudogene. This CDR3 has 14 amino acids. In nucleotides, the CDR3 is TGTGCCAGCAGCCCGTCGGACAGGGTTTGGGAGCAGTACTTC. Translated, it gives CASSPSDRVWEQYF.

The rearrangement uses TRBV4-2 and TRBJ2-7, with D unresolved. The V end lost 0 bases, the J end lost 0 bases, and 9 bases lay between the germline ends. Germline CDR1 is LGHNA and CDR2 is YNFKEQ. The CDR3 sequence is 15 residues long. The CDR3 region is CASSQDQDSSYEQYF. The CDR3 coding sequence is TGTGCCAGCAGCCAAGATCAAGACTCCTCCTACGAGCAGTACTTC.

This chain links TRBV7-2 with TRBJ2-2; tentatively, D is TRBD1 (6 bases). Trimming removed 2 bases from V and 4 bases from J, with 11 bases in between. CDR3 length: 15 amino acids. In germline, CDR1 is SGHTA, CDR2 FQGNSA. The CDR3 nucleotides read TGTGCCAGCAGCTTACAGGGGCCAGCCACCGGGGAGCTGTTTTTT. This sequence encodes CASSLQGPATGELFF.

The CDR3, as DNA: TGTGCCAGCAGCGTTCAGGGTTCCTCCTACGAGCAGTACTTC. It codes for CASSVQGSSYEQYF. The chain uses TRBV9 and TRBJ2-7, with TRBD1 as a possible D gene (5 bases). The V end was cut by 2 bases, the J end by 0 bases, with 9 bases between. CDR1 and CDR2 (germline): SGDLS, YYNGEE. The CDR3 has 14 residues.

The chain has TRBV4-2 and TRBJ2-2; 9 bases align to TRBD2. The V segment lost 4 bases and the J segment 5 bases; nucleotides outside the gene matches: 8. CDR3 length: 16 residues. Germline V gene sequence: CDR1 LGHNA, CDR2 YNFKEQ. The CDR3 DNA reads as TGTGCCAGCAGCCCCGGGCTGCTAGCGGGGACCGGGGAGCTGTTTTTT. Protein: CASSPGLLAGTGELFF.

Only one count was recorded for this clone. V usage is TRBV27 and J usage is TRBJ1-6; D is possibly TRBD1 (6 bases). Germline values: CDR1 MNHEY, CDR2 SMNVEV (reference sequence). The V and J ends lost 6 bases and 2 bases respectively, with 14 bases between them. The CDR3 contains 16 residues. The CDR3 bases are TGTGCCAGCAGCCCCACAGGGTCGGCCTATAATTCACCCCTCCACTTT. Protein sequence: CASSPTGSAYNSPLHF.

The chain combines TRBV4-3 with TRBJ2-7; TRBD2 agrees at 11 bases. The junction had 12 bases not matched to a gene; V was cut back by 8 bases and J by 9 bases. Looked up from germline, CDR1 is LGHNA and CDR2 is YSLEER. The CDR3 is made up of 14 amino acids. As DNA, the CDR3 is TGCGCCAGCGGGACGGGGACTAGCGGTGCGGTGCAGTACTTC. This translates into CASGTGTSGAVQYF.

The rearrangement uses TRBV4-2 and TRBJ2-7; 8 bases align to TRBD1. This CDR3 contains 15 residues. Germline CDR1 LGHNA, CDR2 YNFKEQ. The V segment lost 1 base and the J segment 3 bases; nucleotides outside the gene matches: 5. The CDR3 reads CASSQGQGAFYEQYF. The CDR3 DNA sequence: TGTGCCAGCAGCCAAGGGCAGGGGGCATTCTACGAGCAGTACTTC.

V gene TRBV2 combines with J gene TRBJ1-1; D might be TRBD1 (5 bases). Germline-derived CDR1 and CDR2 are SNHLY and FYNNEI. This CDR3 comprises 13 residues. V lost 10 bases, J lost 0 bases, and 12 bases lay in between. In DNA form, the CDR3 reads TGTGCCACCGAGACAGAAATGAACACTGAAGCTTTCTTT. Its translation: CATETEMNTEAFF.

V and J are TRBV5-1 and TRBJ2-3; 9 bases are a match to TRBD1. Trimming cost V 5 bases and J 2 bases; bases outside gene matches: 6. The CDR3 is made up of 15 amino acids. From germline, CDR1 is SGHRS and CDR2 YFSETQ. CDR3 sequence (DNA): TGCGCCAGCAGTCCCGGGACAGGGTCCACAGATACGCAGTATTTT. Residues: CASSPGTGSTDTQYF.